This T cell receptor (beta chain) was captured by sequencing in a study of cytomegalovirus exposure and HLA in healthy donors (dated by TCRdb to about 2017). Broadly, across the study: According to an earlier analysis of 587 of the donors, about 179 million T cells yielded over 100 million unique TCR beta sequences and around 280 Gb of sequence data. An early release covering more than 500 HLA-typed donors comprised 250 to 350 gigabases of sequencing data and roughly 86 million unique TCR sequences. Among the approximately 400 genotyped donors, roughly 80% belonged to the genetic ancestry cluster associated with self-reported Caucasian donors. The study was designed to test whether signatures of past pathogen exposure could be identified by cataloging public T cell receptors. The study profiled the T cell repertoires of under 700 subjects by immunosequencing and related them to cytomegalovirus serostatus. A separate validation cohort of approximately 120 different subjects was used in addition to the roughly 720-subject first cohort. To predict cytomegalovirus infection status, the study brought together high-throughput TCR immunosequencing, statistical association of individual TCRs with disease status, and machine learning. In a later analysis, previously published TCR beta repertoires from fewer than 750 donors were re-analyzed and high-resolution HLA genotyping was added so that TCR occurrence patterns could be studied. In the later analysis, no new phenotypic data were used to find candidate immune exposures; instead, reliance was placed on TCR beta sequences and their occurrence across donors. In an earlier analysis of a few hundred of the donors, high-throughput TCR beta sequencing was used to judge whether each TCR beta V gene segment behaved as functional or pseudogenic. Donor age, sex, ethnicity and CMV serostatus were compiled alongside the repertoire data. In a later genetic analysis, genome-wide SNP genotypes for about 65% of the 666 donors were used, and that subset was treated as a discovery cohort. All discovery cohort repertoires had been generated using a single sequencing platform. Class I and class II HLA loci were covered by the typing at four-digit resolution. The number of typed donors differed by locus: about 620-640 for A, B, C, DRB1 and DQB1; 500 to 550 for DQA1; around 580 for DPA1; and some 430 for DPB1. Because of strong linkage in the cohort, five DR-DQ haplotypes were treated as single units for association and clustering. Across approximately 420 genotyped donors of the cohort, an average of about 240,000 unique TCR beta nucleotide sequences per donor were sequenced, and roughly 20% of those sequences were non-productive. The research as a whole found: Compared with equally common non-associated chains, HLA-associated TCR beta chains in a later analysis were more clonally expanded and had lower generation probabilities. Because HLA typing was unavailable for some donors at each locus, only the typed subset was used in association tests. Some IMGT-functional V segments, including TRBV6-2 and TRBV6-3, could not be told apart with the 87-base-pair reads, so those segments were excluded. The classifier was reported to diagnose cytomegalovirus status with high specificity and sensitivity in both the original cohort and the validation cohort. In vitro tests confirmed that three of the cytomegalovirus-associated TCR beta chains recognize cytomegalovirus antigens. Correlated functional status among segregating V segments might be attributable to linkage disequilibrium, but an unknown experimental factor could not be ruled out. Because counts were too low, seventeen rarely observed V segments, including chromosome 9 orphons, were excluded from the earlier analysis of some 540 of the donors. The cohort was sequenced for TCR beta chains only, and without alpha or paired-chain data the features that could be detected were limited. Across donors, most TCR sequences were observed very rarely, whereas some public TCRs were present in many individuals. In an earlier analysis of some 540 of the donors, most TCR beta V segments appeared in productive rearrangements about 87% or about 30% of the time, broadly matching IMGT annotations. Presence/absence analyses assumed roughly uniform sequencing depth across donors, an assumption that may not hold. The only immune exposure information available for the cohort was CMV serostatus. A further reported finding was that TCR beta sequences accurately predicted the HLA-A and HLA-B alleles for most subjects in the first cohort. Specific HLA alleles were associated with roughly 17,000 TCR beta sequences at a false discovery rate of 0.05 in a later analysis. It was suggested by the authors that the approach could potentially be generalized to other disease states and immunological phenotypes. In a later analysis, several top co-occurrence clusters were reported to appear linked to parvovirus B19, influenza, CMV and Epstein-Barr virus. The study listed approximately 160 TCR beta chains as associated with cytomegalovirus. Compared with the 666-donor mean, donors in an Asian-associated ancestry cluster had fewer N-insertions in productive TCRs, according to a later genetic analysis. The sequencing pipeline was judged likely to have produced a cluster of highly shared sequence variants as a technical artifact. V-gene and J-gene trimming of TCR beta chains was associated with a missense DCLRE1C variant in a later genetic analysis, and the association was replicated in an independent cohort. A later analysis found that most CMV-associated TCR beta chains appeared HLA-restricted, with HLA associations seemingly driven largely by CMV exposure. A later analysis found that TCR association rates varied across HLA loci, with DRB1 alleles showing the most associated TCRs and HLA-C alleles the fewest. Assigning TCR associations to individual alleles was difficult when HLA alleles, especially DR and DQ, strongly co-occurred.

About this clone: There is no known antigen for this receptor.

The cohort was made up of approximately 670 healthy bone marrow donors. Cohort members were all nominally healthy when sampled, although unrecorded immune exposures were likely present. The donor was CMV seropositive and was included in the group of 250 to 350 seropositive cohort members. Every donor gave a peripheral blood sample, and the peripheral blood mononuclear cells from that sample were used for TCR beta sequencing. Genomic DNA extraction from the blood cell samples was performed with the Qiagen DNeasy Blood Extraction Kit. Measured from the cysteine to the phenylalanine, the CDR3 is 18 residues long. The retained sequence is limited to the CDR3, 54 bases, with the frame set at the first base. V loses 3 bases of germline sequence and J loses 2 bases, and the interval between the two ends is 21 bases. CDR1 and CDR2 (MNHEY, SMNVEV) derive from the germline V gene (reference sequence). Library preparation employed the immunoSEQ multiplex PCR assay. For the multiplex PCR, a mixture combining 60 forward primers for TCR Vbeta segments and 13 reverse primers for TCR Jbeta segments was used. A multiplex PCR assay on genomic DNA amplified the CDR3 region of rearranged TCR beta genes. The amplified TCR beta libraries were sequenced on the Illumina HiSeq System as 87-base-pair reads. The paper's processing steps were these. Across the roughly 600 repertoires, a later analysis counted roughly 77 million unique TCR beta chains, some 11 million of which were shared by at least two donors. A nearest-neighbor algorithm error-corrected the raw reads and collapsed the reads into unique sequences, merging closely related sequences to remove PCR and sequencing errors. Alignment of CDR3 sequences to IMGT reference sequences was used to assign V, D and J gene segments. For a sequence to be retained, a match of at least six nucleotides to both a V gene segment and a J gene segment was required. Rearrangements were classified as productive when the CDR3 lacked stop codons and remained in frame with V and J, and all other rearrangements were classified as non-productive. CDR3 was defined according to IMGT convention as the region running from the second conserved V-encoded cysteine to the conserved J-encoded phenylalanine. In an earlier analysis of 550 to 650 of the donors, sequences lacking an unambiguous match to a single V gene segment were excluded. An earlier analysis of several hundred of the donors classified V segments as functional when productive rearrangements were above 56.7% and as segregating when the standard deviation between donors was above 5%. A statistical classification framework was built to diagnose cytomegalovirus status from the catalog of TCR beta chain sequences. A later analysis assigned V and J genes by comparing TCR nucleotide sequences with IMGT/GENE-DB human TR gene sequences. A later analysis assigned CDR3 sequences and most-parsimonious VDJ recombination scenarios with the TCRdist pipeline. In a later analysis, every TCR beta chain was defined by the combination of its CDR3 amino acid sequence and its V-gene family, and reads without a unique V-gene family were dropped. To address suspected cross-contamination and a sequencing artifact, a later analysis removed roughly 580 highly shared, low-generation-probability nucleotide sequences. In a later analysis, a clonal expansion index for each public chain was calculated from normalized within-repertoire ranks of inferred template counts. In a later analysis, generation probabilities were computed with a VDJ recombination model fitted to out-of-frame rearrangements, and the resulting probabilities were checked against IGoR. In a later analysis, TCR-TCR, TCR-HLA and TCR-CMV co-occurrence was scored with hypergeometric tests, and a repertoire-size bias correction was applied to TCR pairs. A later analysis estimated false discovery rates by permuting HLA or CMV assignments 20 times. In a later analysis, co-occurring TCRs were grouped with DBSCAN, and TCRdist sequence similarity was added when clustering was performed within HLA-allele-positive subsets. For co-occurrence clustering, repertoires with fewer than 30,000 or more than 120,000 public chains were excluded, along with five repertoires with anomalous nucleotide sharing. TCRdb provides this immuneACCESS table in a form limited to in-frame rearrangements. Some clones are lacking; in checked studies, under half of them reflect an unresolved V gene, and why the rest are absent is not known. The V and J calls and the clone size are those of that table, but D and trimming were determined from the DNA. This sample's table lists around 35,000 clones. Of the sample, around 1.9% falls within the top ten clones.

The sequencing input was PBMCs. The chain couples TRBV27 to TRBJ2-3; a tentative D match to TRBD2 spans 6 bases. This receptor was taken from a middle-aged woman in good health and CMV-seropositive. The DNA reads TGTGCCAGCAGTTTGGGATCGGGTAGCGGATCATTCACAGATACGCAGTATTTT. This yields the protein CASSLGSGSGSFTDTQYF.